Below, one TCR beta chain is given with its context. The protocol was immunoSEQ multiplex PCR, while the TCRdb copy is restricted to in-frame clones and leaves out a portion. The table records about 250,000 clones, around 86% of them present only once. This entry comes from a study of blood T cell repertoires in COVID-19. The germline V gene encodes CDR1 KGHSH and CDR2 LQKENI. The V gene lost 4 bases and the J gene lost 9 bases, with 13 bases spanning the gap. The CDR3 is 13 residues long. The source material was peripheral blood. This chain connects TRBV18 to TRBJ2-1; D is perhaps TRBD1 (6 bases). This TCR was sampled from a woman aged 40 to 55 who had recovered from COVID-19. CDR3 sequence: CASSLPGAGEQFF. CDR3 DNA sequence: TGTGCCAGCTCACTCCCAGGGGCGGGTGAGCAGTTCTTC.